The clone carrying this TCR beta chain was seen only once. Generated by immunoSEQ multiplex PCR, the TCRdb table keeps only in-frame clones and is missing some. The table shows 150,000 to 200,000 clones, with 85% to 90% occurring only once. This sample is part of a study of control samples from healthy donors and cancer patients. The CDR3 contains 14 residues. Germline V gene sequence: CDR1 SGHRS, CDR2 YFSETQ. With 0 bases removed from V and 7 bases from J, the gap between germline ends came to 10 bases. V gene TRBV5-1 combines with J gene TRBJ2-2; D unclear. This TCR was recovered from a woman aged 45 to 65 in good health. Sequencing input: blood. The CDR3 sequence: CASSLGHQLGELFF. The CDR3 DNA is TGCGCCAGCAGCTTGGGACACCAACTCGGGGAGCTGTTTTTT.